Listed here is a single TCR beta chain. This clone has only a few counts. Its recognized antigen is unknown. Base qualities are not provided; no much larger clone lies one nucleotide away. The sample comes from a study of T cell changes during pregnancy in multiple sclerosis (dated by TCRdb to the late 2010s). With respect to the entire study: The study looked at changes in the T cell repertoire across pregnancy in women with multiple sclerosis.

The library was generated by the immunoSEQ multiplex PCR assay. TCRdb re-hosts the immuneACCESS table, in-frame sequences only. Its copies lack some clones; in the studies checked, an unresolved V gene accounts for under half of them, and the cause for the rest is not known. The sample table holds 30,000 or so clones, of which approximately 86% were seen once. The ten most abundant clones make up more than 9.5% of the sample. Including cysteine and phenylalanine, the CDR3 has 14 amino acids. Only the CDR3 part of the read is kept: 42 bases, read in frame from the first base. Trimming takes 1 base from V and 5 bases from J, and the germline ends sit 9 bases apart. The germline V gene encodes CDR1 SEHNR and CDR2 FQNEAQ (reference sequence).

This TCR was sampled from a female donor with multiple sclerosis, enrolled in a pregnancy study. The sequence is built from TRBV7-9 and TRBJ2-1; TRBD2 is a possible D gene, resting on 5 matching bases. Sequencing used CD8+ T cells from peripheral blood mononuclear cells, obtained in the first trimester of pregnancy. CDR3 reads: CASSLVGDHNEQFF. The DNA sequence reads TGTGCCAGCAGCTTAGTGGGAGACCACAATGAGCAGTTCTTC. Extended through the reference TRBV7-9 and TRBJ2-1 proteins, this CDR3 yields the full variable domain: DTGVSQNPRHKITKRGQNVTFRCDPISEHNRLYWYRQTLGQGPEFLTYFQNEAQLEKSRLLSDRFSAERPKGSFSTLEIQRTEQGDSAMYLCASSLVGDHNEQFFGPGTRLTVL.